The present TCR beta chain was sequenced within a study of blood T cell repertoires in COVID-19 (dated by TCRdb to the early 2020s). In the study overall: Samples covering the acute and convalescent phases of COVID-19 were provided by collaborators in the United States, Italy and Spain. The prospective study material was composed of cDNA or gDNA derived from T cells, B-cell-depleted T cells, or PBMCs. Subjects who had been exposed to COVID-19, were actively infected with it, or had recovered from it provided the deeply sampled blood TCRbeta repertoires that made up the dataset. The repertoires were released in a freely available public database intended as a resource for research on the immune response to SARS-CoV-2. The samples were drawn from the first 160 participants of the ongoing ImmuneRACE study and from more than 1,000 subjects provided by 6 global collaborators. The sample metadata nearly always contained a de-identified subject ID, COVID-19 status, age in years and sex. Where available, HLA class I and class II types were taken from metadata supplied by the sample provider and were not determined by assay-based typing. Broader findings and caveats from the paper: The amount of clinical and demographic metadata varied by source and participant and was provided uncurated.

Note on this clone: This clone's antigen is unknown. The sample holds no much larger clone one base away, and base qualities are not on file.

The CDR3 runs 16 amino acids, cysteine and phenylalanine included. The entry retains the CDR3 DNA only, 48 bases that are in frame from base 1. Based on the germline V gene (reference sequence), the CDR1 and CDR2 sequences are LNHDA and SQIVND. V has 9 bases trimmed and J has 7 bases trimmed; junction bases matching no gene number 20. The immunoSEQ Assay, a bias-controlled multiplex PCR, was used to amplify TCRbeta CDR3 regions from genomic DNA. The authors' analysis ran thus. The number of nucleated cells in each sample was estimated by amplification of reference gene primers within the assay. To quantify the absolute abundance of each unique TCRbeta CDR3 rearrangement, sequence reads were collapsed and filtered. Productive Simpson clonality was computed per sample as the square root of Simpson's diversity index over productive rearrangements. TCRdb retrieved this table from immuneACCESS and kept in-frame rearrangements only. Not all clones are present; in checked studies, unresolved V genes account for under half, and no reason is known for the remainder. Clone size and the V and J calls come from that table; the DNA yielded D and trimming. The sample data list a few hundred thousand clones, and under 85% of these were observed just once. The ten largest account for around 5% of the sample.

Participants in the prospective study were aged roughly 18 to 100 years, lived in about two dozen United States geographic areas, and enrolled through a virtual design. In the prospective study, participants were assigned to cohorts based on the clinical history participants reported in a screening survey and a study questionnaire. ImmuneRACE Cohort 3 recovered participants were defined by two consecutive negative NP/OP PCR tests, healthcare professional clearance, or symptom resolution. In the prospective study, mobile phlebotomists collected whole blood, serum and a nasopharyngeal or oropharyngeal swab from each participant. Participants in the prospective study had the option to provide additional blood draws and questionnaires over an approximately 2-month period. Blood samples from the prospective study were shipped frozen or at room temperature prior to DNA extraction.

The sequence derives from a woman in her forties or fifties who had recovered from COVID-19. The rearrangement combines TRBV19 with TRBJ1-2; TRBD1 fits 7 bases in the junction. The sample taken for sequencing was PBMCs or T cells enriched from blood (not recorded which). The nucleotides read TGTGCCAGCGGGGCCATCGAGACAGGGTATTTAGGTGGCTACACCTTC. It is translated as CASGAIETGYLGGYTF.